The present T cell receptor (beta chain) was sequenced within a study of Ad26.COV2.S vaccination and SARS-CoV-2 variants. About the research overall: As a participant in COV1001, the donor was in the Ad26.COV2.S trial arm. The study gave Ad26.COV2.S intramuscularly, once or twice 56 days apart.

Treatment: over 15 received Ad26.COV2.S at low or high dose, single or two shots; roughly 5 received placebo; per-sample allocation not given. Vaccine and placebo recipients were sampled on day 63 after the first injection. Only in-frame clones appear in the TCRdb table, and some are missing; sequencing was by immunoSEQ multiplex PCR. The data show about 420,000 clones, with roughly 90% seen just once and 3.6% held by the top ten. The CDR3 is 15 residues long. Germline lookup yields CDR1 GTSNPN and CDR2 SVGIG (reference sequence). V lost 1 base to trimming and J lost 6 bases, with 17 bases between them.

Here the sequenced sample was peripheral blood, taken in a trial of Ad26.COV2.S vaccine versus placebo. The TCR sequence derives from a person between 18 and 65 years old who received the Ad26.COV2.S COVID-19 vaccine or a placebo. The chain uses TRBV30 and TRBJ2-3; D is possibly TRBD2 (6 bases). DNA for the CDR3: TGTGCCTGGAGTGGAGGGAGGCTTCTCATGGATACGCAGTATTTT. Amino acids: CAWSGGRLLMDTQYF.